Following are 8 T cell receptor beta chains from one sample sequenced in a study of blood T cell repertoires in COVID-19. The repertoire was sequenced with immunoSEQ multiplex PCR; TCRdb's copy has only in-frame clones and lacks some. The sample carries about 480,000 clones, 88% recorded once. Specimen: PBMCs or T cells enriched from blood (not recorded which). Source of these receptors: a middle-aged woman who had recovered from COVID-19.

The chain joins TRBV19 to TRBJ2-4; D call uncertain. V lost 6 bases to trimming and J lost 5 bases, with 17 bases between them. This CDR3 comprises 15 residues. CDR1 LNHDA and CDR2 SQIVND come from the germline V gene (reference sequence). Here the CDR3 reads CASSSPHYSQNIQYF. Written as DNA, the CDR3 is TGTGCCAGTAGCAGCCCACACTATAGCCAAAACATTCAGTACTTC.

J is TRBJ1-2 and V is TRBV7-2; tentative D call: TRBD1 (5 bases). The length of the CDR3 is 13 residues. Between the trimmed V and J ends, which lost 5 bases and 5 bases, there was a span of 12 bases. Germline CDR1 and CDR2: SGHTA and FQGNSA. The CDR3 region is CASSIDRLYGYTF. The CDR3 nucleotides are TGTGCCAGCAGCATTGACAGACTTTATGGCTACACCTTC.

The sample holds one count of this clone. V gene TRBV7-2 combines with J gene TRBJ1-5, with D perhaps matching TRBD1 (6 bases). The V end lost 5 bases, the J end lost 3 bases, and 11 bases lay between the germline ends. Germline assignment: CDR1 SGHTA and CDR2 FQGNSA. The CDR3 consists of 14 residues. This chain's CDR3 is CASSPGQTNQPQHF. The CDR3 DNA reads TGTGCCAGCAGCCCGGGACAAACCAATCAGCCCCAGCATTTT.

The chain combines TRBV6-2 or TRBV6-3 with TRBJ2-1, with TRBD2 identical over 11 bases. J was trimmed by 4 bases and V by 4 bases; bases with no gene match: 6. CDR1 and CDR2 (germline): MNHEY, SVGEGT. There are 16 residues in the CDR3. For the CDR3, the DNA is TGTGCCAGCAGTTCCACTAGCGGGAGACCATACAATGAGCAGTTCTTC. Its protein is CASSSTSGRPYNEQFF.

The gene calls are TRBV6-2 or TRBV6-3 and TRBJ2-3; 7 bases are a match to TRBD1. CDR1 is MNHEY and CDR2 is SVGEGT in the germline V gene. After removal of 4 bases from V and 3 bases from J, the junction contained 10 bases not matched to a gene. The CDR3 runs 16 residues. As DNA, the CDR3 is TGTGCCAGCAGTTTTTTTAGGACAGGAGATACAGATACGCAGTATTTT. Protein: CASSFFRTGDTDTQYF.

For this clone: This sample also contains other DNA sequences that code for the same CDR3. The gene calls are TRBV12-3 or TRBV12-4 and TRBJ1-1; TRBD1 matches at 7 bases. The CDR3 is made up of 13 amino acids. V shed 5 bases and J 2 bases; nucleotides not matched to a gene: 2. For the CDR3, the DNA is TGTGCCAGCAGTCTAGGGGGCAACACTGAAGCTTTCTTT. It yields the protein CASSLGGNTEAFF.

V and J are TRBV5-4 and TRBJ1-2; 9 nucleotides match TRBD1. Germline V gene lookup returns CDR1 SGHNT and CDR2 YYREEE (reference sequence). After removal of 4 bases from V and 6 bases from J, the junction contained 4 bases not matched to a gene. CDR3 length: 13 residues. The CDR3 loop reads CASSVTGGDGYTF. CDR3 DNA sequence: TGTGCCAGCAGCGTGACAGGGGGTGATGGCTACACCTTC.

The CDR3 DNA reads as TGTGCCAGCAGCTTGGCTCTCAGGGCGAACACTGAAGCTTTCTTT. It codes for CASSLALRANTEAFF. V gene TRBV5-6 combines with J gene TRBJ1-1; a weak D match, TRBD1 (5 bases). The CDR3 sequence is 15 residues long. CDR1 is SGHDT, CDR2 YYEEEE, per germline. Trimming pared 0 bases from V and 1 base from J, leaving 10 bases between. The entire variable domain, with the rest obtained from reference TRBV5-6 and TRBJ1-1, is as follows: DAGVTQSPTHLIKTRGQQVTLRCSPKSGHDTVSWYQQALGQGPQFIFQYYEEEERQRGNFPDRFSGHQFPNYSSELNVNALLLGDSALYLCASSLALRANTEAFFGQGTRLTVV.